These 24 T cell receptor beta chains came from one sample sequenced in a study of cytomegalovirus exposure and HLA in healthy donors. PCR amplification relied on 60 Vbeta primers (plus 13 Jbeta primers). The repertoire was sequenced with immunoSEQ multiplex PCR; TCRdb's copy has only in-frame clones and lacks some. This repertoire shows some 140,000 clones, more than 75% found once; its top ten account for about 5.6%. Sequencing was carried out using PBMCs. All receptors come from a middle-aged woman in good health and CMV-seropositive.

The rearrangement joins TRBV7-2 to TRBJ2-1, with unresolved D. Germline V CDR1 and CDR2: SGHTA, FQGNSA. Trimming took off 1 base at V and 5 bases at J, with 6 bases between the two ends. CDR3 length: 13 amino acids. CDR3 amino acids: CASSLVAHNEQFF. The CDR3 DNA sequence: TGTGCCAGCAGCTTAGTAGCACACAATGAGCAGTTCTTC.

V is TRBV11-2 and J is TRBJ1-2, with TRBD1 as a possible D gene (5 bases). The CDR3 extends over 12 amino acids. The V gene lost 8 bases and the J gene lost 5 bases, with 12 bases spanning the gap. Germline assignment: CDR1 SGHAT and CDR2 FQNNGV. CDR3 region: CASSPGLYGYTF. CDR3 coding DNA: TGTGCCAGCTCTCCAGGGTTATATGGCTACACCTTC.

V is TRBV9 and J is TRBJ2-7, with 11 bases identical to TRBD2. The germline V gene has CDR1 SGDLS and CDR2 YYNGEE. V gave up 4 bases and J gave up 7 bases; unmatched junction bases: 10. CDR3 length: 15 amino acids. DNA of the CDR3: TGTGCCAGCAGCCCAGCGGCACTAGCGGGAGCGGAGCAGTACTTC. It encodes CASSPAALAGAEQYF.

This clone was counted a single time. The chain combines TRBV7-3 with TRBJ2-1; D possibly corresponds to TRBD1 (5 bases). The CDR3 extends over 13 amino acids. Germline CDR1 SGHTA, CDR2 FQGTGA. The V and J ends lost 1 base and 6 bases respectively, with 7 bases between them. This CDR3 is CASSLRQSNEQFF. The CDR3 region has the DNA TGTGCCAGCAGCTTAAGACAGTCCAATGAGCAGTTCTTC.

The chain combines TRBV10-3 with TRBJ2-7, with 10 bases matching TRBD2. V lost 3 bases to trimming and J lost 4 bases; unmatched junction nucleotides: 6. CDR1 ENHRY and CDR2 SYGVKD come from the germline V gene. The CDR3 has 15 residues. CDR3 in DNA: TGTGCCATCAGTGATGCCAGCGGGAGGGGATACGAGCAGTACTTC. Translation: CAISDASGRGYEQYF.

The chain recombines TRBV28 with TRBJ2-4; D is unclear. CDR1 is MDHEN and CDR2 is SYDVKM in the germline V gene. V was cut by 2 bases and J by 5 bases, with 4 bases left in between. The CDR3 spans 12 residues. The CDR3 here is CASSLTENIQYF. In nucleotides, the CDR3 is TGTGCCAGCAGTTTAACAGAAAACATTCAGTACTTC.

This clone is a singleton in its sample. The CDR3 nucleotides read TGTGCCAGCAGCCTCCAGGGTTCTACATACAATGAGCAGTTCTTC. Translation gives CASSLQGSTYNEQFF. The chain links TRBV28 to TRBJ2-1; the D gene is possibly TRBD1 (5 bases). The germline V gene encodes CDR1 MDHEN and CDR2 SYDVKM. The CDR3 sequence is 15 residues long. The V end lost 6 bases, the J end lost 4 bases, and 16 bases lay between the germline ends.

The chain links TRBV7-9 to TRBJ2-2; tentatively, D is TRBD1 (5 bases). The CDR3 loop spans 14 amino acids. Germline-derived CDR1 and CDR2 are SEHNR and FQNEAQ (reference sequence). The V end lost 1 base, the J end lost 5 bases, and 8 bases lay between the germline ends. The CDR3 loop is CASSLVGETGELFF. Here the CDR3 DNA reads TGTGCCAGCAGCTTAGTAGGGGAAACCGGGGAGCTGTTTTTT.

V is TRBV7-9 and J is TRBJ2-3, with D hard to call. The germline V gene has CDR1 SEHNR and CDR2 FQNEAQ (reference sequence). Trimming left V 6 bases short and J 0 bases short, with 4 bases between. The CDR3 loop spans 12 amino acids. The CDR3 sequence: CASSPSTDTQYF. The CDR3 region has the DNA TGTGCCAGCAGTCCTAGCACAGATACGCAGTATTTT.

V usage is TRBV19 and J usage is TRBJ2-7; D gene unclear. Per germline, CDR1 LNHDA and CDR2 SQIVND (reference sequence). CDR3 length: 15 amino acids. Deletions cut 0 bases from V and 0 bases from J, with 9 bases between. The CDR3 protein is CASSIDWASSYEQYF. CDR3 nucleotide sequence: TGTGCCAGTAGTATAGATTGGGCGAGCTCCTACGAGCAGTACTTC.

This clone was counted only a few times. The rearrangement joins TRBV7-7 to TRBJ1-5, with D possibly matching TRBD1 (5 bases). Trimming removed 5 bases from V and 2 bases from J, with 7 bases in between. This CDR3 contains 13 residues. In germline, CDR1 is SSHAT, CDR2 FNYEAQ (reference sequence). CDR3 protein: CASSQGRNQPQHF. The CDR3 bases are TGTGCCAGCAGCCAGGGCCGCAATCAGCCCCAGCATTTT.

As regards this clone: An end of the junction does not agree with germline; a read error may underlie this. In nucleotides, the CDR3 is TGTGCCAGCAGTAGGACTAGCATAGATACGCAGTATTTT. Translation gives CASSRTSIDTQYF. V is TRBV2 and J is TRBJ2-3, with 8 bases fitting TRBD2. Germline values: CDR1 SNHLY, CDR2 FYNNEI. The CDR3 spans 13 residues.

This chain links TRBV5-1 with TRBJ2-5; 7 bases fit TRBD1. Trimming cost V 4 bases and J 4 bases; bases outside gene matches: 7. In germline, CDR1 is SGHRS, CDR2 YFSETQ. This CDR3 region has 14 residues. In nucleotides, the CDR3 is TGCGCCAGCAGCGAACACACAGGGGCAGAGACCCAGTACTTC. This translates into CASSEHTGAETQYF.

This clone was counted only a few times. The gene calls are TRBV5-4 and TRBJ2-2, with 9 bases that match TRBD1. The CDR3 has 14 residues. Germline V gene data show CDR1 as SGHNT and CDR2 as YYREEE (reference sequence). The V gene end was trimmed by 4 bases and the J gene end by 6 bases; junction bases not matched to a gene: 4. As DNA, the CDR3 is TGTGCCAGCAGCCAGACAGGGGGTCCCGGGGAGCTGTTTTTT. The encoded protein is CASSQTGGPGELFF.

CDR3 DNA: TGTGCCAGCAGTTTCCGATCCGGGGGGGAGACCCAGTACTTC. Its protein product is CASSFRSGGETQYF. V is TRBV28 and J is TRBJ2-5; 7 bases line up with TRBD2. This CDR3 has 14 residues. J gave up 5 bases and V 3 bases, and 6 bases lay outside the gene matches. CDR1 is MDHEN, CDR2 SYDVKM, per germline. Supplemented by reference TRBV28 and TRBJ2-5, the full variable domain reads DVKVTQSSRYLVKRTGEKVFLECVQDMDHENMFWYRQDPGLGLRLIYFSYDVKMKEKGDIPEGYSVSREKKERFSLILESASTNQTSMYLCASSFRSGGETQYFGPGTRLLVL.

The V and J genes are TRBV28 and TRBJ1-1; 12 nucleotides agree with TRBD1. Germline CDR1 is MDHEN and CDR2 is SYDVKM. The CDR3 is 17 residues long. V was clipped by 5 bases and J by 4 bases; unmatched bases: 11. CDR3: CASSATGTGGGSTEAFF. The CDR3, as DNA: TGTGCCAGCAGTGCGACCGGGACAGGGGGCGGGAGCACTGAAGCTTTCTTT.

This rearrangement joins TRBV19 to TRBJ1-1, with D perhaps TRBD1 (6 bases). Germline CDR1 is LNHDA and CDR2 is SQIVND (reference sequence). V lost 6 bases and J 8 bases, leaving 28 bases between the germline ends. The CDR3 consists of 17 residues. CDR3 amino acids: CASRGGGLGGRSAEAFF. CDR3 DNA sequence: TGTGCCAGTAGGGGCGGGGGGTTAGGGGGACGAAGTGCGGAAGCTTTCTTT.

This sequence joins TRBV18 and TRBJ2-7; 11 bases agree with TRBD2. Germline CDR1 is KGHSH and CDR2 is LQKENI. Losses at the gene ends were 0 bases for V and 7 bases for J; bases not matched to a gene: 11. This CDR3 comprises 17 residues. CDR3 sequence: CASSPPGLAGGMREQYF. For the CDR3, the DNA is TGTGCCAGCTCACCACCGGGGCTAGCGGGAGGAATGCGGGAGCAGTACTTC.

The CDR3 here is CSVCGEAYTDTQYF. As DNA, the CDR3 is TGCAGCGTTTGCGGGGAGGCGTACACAGATACGCAGTATTTT. The chain joins TRBV29-1 to TRBJ2-3; the D gene is possibly TRBD2 (6 bases). Germline CDR1 is SQVTM and CDR2 is ANQGSEA. Trimming removed 5 bases from V and 2 bases from J, with 14 bases in between. The CDR3 is 14 residues long.

The CDR3 loop is CASRPSGRSYEQYF. For the CDR3, the DNA is TGTGCCAGCAGACCGAGCGGGAGAAGCTACGAGCAGTACTTC. J is TRBJ2-7 and V is TRBV7-3, with 8 bases fitting TRBD2. Germline-derived CDR1 and CDR2 are SGHTA and FQGTGA. The V and J ends lost 6 bases and 3 bases, in that order; junction bases with no gene match: 7. The CDR3 has 14 residues. Using reference TRBV7-3 and TRBJ2-7 for the parts outside the CDR3, the full variable domain is GAGVSQTPSNKVTEKGKYVELRCDPISGHTALYWYRQSLGQGPEFLIYFQGTGAADDSGLPNDRFFAVRPEGSVSTLKIQRTERGDSAVYLCASRPSGRSYEQYFGPGTRLTVT.

This chain joins TRBV18 and TRBJ1-4; a weak D match, TRBD1 (6 bases). The V gene lost 6 bases and the J gene lost 7 bases, with 15 bases spanning the gap. The CDR3 extends over 14 amino acids. CDR1 and CDR2 (germline): KGHSH, LQKENI. The CDR3 sequence is CASSQRGGGEKLFF. As DNA, the CDR3 is TGTGCCAGCTCCCAAAGGGGGGGTGGTGAAAAACTGTTTTTT.

This clone came up a few times. This chain links TRBV5-6 with TRBJ2-7; D unresolved. The V gene's germline CDR1 is SGHDT and CDR2 YYEEEE. The CDR3 has 14 amino acids. Trimming removed 0 bases at V and 0 bases at J, with 7 bases between. CDR3 loop: CASSLGYSSYEQYF. In nucleotides, the CDR3 is TGTGCCAGCAGCTTGGGCTATTCCTCCTACGAGCAGTACTTC.

The V and J genes are TRBV27 and TRBJ2-7, with 10 bases aligning to TRBD2. Germline V gene data show CDR1 as MNHEY and CDR2 as SMNVEV (reference sequence). The CDR3 length is 17 residues. V trimming: 7 bases; J trimming: 3 bases; junction bases outside the gene matches: 15. DNA of the CDR3: TGTGCCAGCATAAAGTTACCCTGGACTAGCGGAAACTACGAGCAGTACTTC. This gives the protein CASIKLPWTSGNYEQYF.

V gene TRBV11-2 combines with J gene TRBJ2-7, with D hard to call. CDR3 length: 13 amino acids. CDR1 and CDR2 from the germline V gene are SGHAT and FQNNGV. The ends were cut back, 1 base at V and 3 bases at J, with 7 bases in the middle. This CDR3 reads CASSLVASYEQYF. The DNA for the CDR3 is TGTGCCAGCAGCTTAGTGGCAAGCTACGAGCAGTACTTC.